One and the same sample provided the 18 T cell receptor beta chains below, sequenced in a study of PD-1 and CTLA-4 blockade in melanoma. Method: immunoSEQ multiplex PCR; TCRdb's copy keeps in-frame clones and lacks some. This sample has 25,000 to 40,000 clones, with 88% found just once. Sequencing used CD8+ T cells from peripheral blood, obtained from a patient given anti-PD-1 treatment. These receptors were collected from a human donor with melanoma.

The rearrangement uses TRBV28 and TRBJ1-1, with D uncertain. The V and J ends lost 5 bases and 6 bases respectively, with 10 bases between them. Germline lookup yields CDR1 MDHEN and CDR2 SYDVKM. The length of the CDR3 is 12 residues. As DNA, the CDR3 is TGTGCCAGCAGTCTCCCGGCCGCTGAAGCTTTCTTT. It codes for CASSLPAAEAFF.

This rearrangement joins TRBV5-6 to TRBJ1-2; D remains ambiguous. CDR1 SGHDT and CDR2 YYEEEE come from the germline V gene. V was pared by 0 bases and J by 6 bases, with 18 bases between. The CDR3 covers 16 residues. In nucleotides, the CDR3 is TGTGCCAGCAGCTTGGGGGATGCCTCCGGGTTCGATGGCTACACCTTC. It codes for CASSLGDASGFDGYTF. Based on the CDR3 plus reference TRBV5-6 and TRBJ1-2, the full variable domain is DAGVTQSPTHLIKTRGQQVTLRCSPKSGHDTVSWYQQALGQGPQFIFQYYEEEERQRGNFPDRFSGHQFPNYSSELNVNALLLGDSALYLCASSLGDASGFDGYTFGSGTRLTVV.

For the CDR3, the DNA is TGTGCCAGCAGCTTGGGAGGGGGTGAGAACAATGAGCAGTTCTTC. Translation: CASSLGGGENNEQFF. This chain connects TRBV11-2 to TRBJ2-1, with D possibly being TRBD2 (7 bases). CDR3 length: 15 amino acids. Germline CDR1 and CDR2: SGHAT and FQNNGV. V was clipped by 3 bases and J by 5 bases, with 14 bases between them.

The rearrangement links TRBV9 to TRBJ1-2, with 9 bases that match TRBD1. CDR3 length: 13 residues. The trim removed 3 bases at V and 8 bases at J, leaving 5 bases unmatched. CDR1 SGDLS and CDR2 YYNGEE come from the germline V gene. CDR3 DNA sequence: TGTGCCAGCAGCGAATGGACAGGGGACGGCTACACCTTC. Amino acids: CASSEWTGDGYTF.

Here the CDR3 reads CASILTGSGNTIYF. CDR3 nucleotide sequence: TGTGCCAGCATCCTGACGGGCTCTGGAAACACCATATATTTT. This chain joins TRBV28 and TRBJ1-3; D gene ambiguous. The CDR3 covers 14 residues. V was pared by 7 bases and J by 0 bases, with 10 bases between. CDR1 MDHEN and CDR2 SYDVKM come from the germline V gene.

This clone appeared once. V gene TRBV5-1 combines with J gene TRBJ2-2; no reliable D call. CDR1 and CDR2 (germline): SGHRS, YFSETQ. This CDR3 has 13 amino acids. Trimming shortened V by 1 base and J by 7 bases, and 8 bases separated the two germline ends. CDR3 amino acids: CASSLPGGGELFF. Written as DNA, the CDR3 is TGCGCCAGCAGCTTGCCGGGCGGCGGGGAGCTGTTTTTT.

V and J are TRBV2 and TRBJ1-2; 9 bases map to TRBD1. V gave up 8 bases and J gave up 3 bases; unmatched junction bases: 10. Germline assignment: CDR1 SNHLY and CDR2 FYNNEI. CDR3 length: 15 residues. CDR3 in DNA: TGTGCCAGCCTTCCGGCGGACAGGGGTGACTATGGCTACACCTTC. This gives the protein CASLPADRGDYGYTF. Combining the CDR3 with reference TRBV2 and TRBJ1-2 gives the whole variable domain EPEVTQTPSHQVTQMGQEVILRCVPISNHLYFYWYRQILGQKVEFLVSFYNNEISEKSEIFDDQFSVERPDGSNFTLKIRSTKLEDSAMYFCASLPADRGDYGYTFGSGTRLTVV.

The chain is built from TRBV27 and TRBJ2-3; D tentatively fits TRBD1 or TRBD2 (5 bases each). The CDR3 sequence is 12 residues long. Germline V gene lookup returns CDR1 MNHEY and CDR2 SMNVEV (reference sequence). Trimming stripped 8 bases from V and 5 bases from J, with 11 bases between. CDR3 sequence (DNA): TGTGCCAGCTCCCTTGGGGGAGATACGCAGTATTTT. Protein product: CASSLGGDTQYF.

This clone was seen only once. The chain joins TRBV6-2 or TRBV6-3 to TRBJ2-7; D is perhaps TRBD2 (6 bases). The CDR3 sequence is 16 residues long. Germline CDR1 MNHEY, CDR2 SVGEGT. V was cut by 6 bases and J by 7 bases, with 25 bases left in between. The CDR3, as DNA: TGTGCCAGCAGCATAAAATGGGACTGGGTGATGGAGGAGCAGTACTTC. Amino acids: CASSIKWDWVMEEQYF.

The CDR3, as DNA: TGTGCCATCAGTGAGTCTTACCGCGAGAAGTACAATGAGCAGTTCTTC. Amino acid sequence: CAISESYREKYNEQFF. The rearrangement links TRBV10-3 to TRBJ2-1; D remains ambiguous. The CDR3 is 16 residues long. Germline V gene sequence: CDR1 ENHRY, CDR2 SYGVKD. Trimming took 0 bases from V and 4 from J, leaving 13 bases between them.

V usage is TRBV6-6 and J usage is TRBJ2-7; 7 bases fit TRBD1. V dropped 7 bases and J dropped 3; count of bases not matched to a gene: 6. Germline V gives CDR1 MNHNY, CDR2 SVGAGI (reference sequence). The CDR3 extends over 13 amino acids. The CDR3 sequence: CASTDRVGYEQYF. The DNA of the CDR3 is TGTGCCAGCACCGACAGGGTCGGCTACGAGCAGTACTTC.

The rearrangement uses TRBV28 and TRBJ2-7; 7 bases map to TRBD1. Unmatched junction bases numbered 7, after V lost 5 bases and J lost 3 bases. Germline CDR1 reads MDHEN; CDR2 reads SYDVKM. The CDR3 loop spans 14 amino acids. The CDR3 here is CASSLLTGSYEQYF. CDR3 coding DNA: TGTGCCAGCAGTCTACTGACAGGGAGCTACGAGCAGTACTTC.

The V gene is TRBV6-1, the J gene TRBJ1-5; no firm D call. Trimming took off 2 bases at V and 4 bases at J, with 9 bases between the two ends. The CDR3 covers 14 residues. CDR1 and CDR2 (germline): MNHNS, SASEGT. For the CDR3, the DNA is TGTGCCAGCAGTGAACTGGGCGGGAATCAGCCCCAGCATTTT. It yields the protein CASSELGGNQPQHF.

The chain has TRBV27 and TRBJ1-5; tentative D call: TRBD1 (6 bases). Between the trimmed V and J ends, which lost 7 bases and 6 bases, there was a span of 10 bases. The CDR3 loop spans 12 amino acids. CDR1 and CDR2 (germline): MNHEY, SMNVEV (reference sequence). CDR3 sequence (DNA): TGTGCCAGCAACTCGGGGGCTCAGCCCCAGCATTTT. It codes for CASNSGAQPQHF.

The gene calls are TRBV5-1 and TRBJ2-7; 7 bases map to TRBD1. The CDR3 is made up of 14 amino acids. The V and J ends lost 4 bases and 4 bases, in that order; junction bases with no gene match: 8. Per the germline V gene, CDR1 is SGHRS and CDR2 is YFSETQ. The CDR3 here is CASSPDRVPYEQYF. CDR3 nucleotides: TGCGCCAGCAGCCCAGACAGGGTCCCTTACGAGCAGTACTTC.

This clone was recorded once. V gene TRBV27 combines with J gene TRBJ1-1; D is perhaps TRBD1 (5 bases). CDR1 and CDR2 (germline): MNHEY, SMNVEV (reference sequence). With 2 bases removed from V and 5 bases from J, the gap between germline ends came to 15 bases. The CDR3 is made up of 15 amino acids. The CDR3 DNA is TGTGCCAGCAGTTTAAGTCTCCCAGGGCCGACTGAAGCTTTCTTT. This translates into CASSLSLPGPTEAFF.

The genes are TRBV5-1 and TRBJ1-2; TRBD1 aligns across 8 bases. CDR1 and CDR2 (germline): SGHRS, YFSETQ. This CDR3 is 14 amino acids long. V lost 0 bases and J lost 5; bases outside the gene matches: 3. In nucleotides, the CDR3 is TGCGCCAGCAGCTTGGACAGGGGGGAGTATGGCTACACCTTC. It translates to CASSLDRGEYGYTF.

The genes are TRBV25-1 and TRBJ1-2, with 7 bases aligning to TRBD1. V dropped 3 bases and J dropped 9; count of bases not matched to a gene: 4. The CDR3 covers 12 residues. Per the germline V gene, CDR1 is MGHDK and CDR2 is SYGVNS. The CDR3 spells CASSEIQGSYTF. In DNA, the CDR3 is TGTGCCAGCAGTGAGATACAGGGGAGCTACACCTTC.